The clone carrying this T cell receptor beta chain was observed at least ten times. This entry belongs to a study of T-cell reconstitution after alpha-beta-depleted transplantation in children. The CDR3 is made up of 15 amino acids. Per the germline V gene, CDR1 is SGHTA and CDR2 is FQGNSA. V shed 6 bases, J shed 5 bases, and the junction held 4 bases outside the gene matches. Unique molecular identifiers were incorporated during preparation of the TCRbeta library. TCRdb passed the PCR reads through MiXCR, listing each CDR3 protein once. The table has more than 150,000 distinct CDR3 sequences, more than 6.5% seen once.

The TCR originated in a human donor who donated a stem cell graft to a child with Wiskott-Aldrich syndrome. The chain combines TRBV7-2 with TRBJ2-5; 15 bases match TRBD2. The sample here was PBMCs from the stem cell graft donor, taken from the stem cell graft. The chain's CDR3 is CASSAGTSGRETQYF. The CDR3 DNA sequence: TGTGCCAGCAGTGCCGGGACTAGCGGGAGGGAGACCCAGTACTTC.